This is a list of T cell receptor beta chains from one sample in a study of blood T cell repertoires in COVID-19. Using immunoSEQ multiplex PCR, the repertoire was profiled, and TCRdb retains in-frame clones only, with some absent. The sample records 150,000 to 200,000 clones, about 88% being singletons. The specimen was PBMCs or T cells enriched from blood (not recorded which). All receptors derive from a woman aged 45-60 years who had recovered from COVID-19. The CDR3 runs from the conserved cysteine through the conserved F or W. The order of the fields is J gene, D gene, clone size, V gene, CDR3 protein, CDR3 DNA. D genes are given only for firm matches. Size is stated for part of the rows, as once, few or many counts, or as a class when the clone is expanded.

TRBJ2-3 | NA | NA | TRBV3-1/TRBV3-2 | CASSQSSSPTQYF | TGTGCCAGCAGCCAAAGCTCTAGTCCTACGCAGTATTTT
TRBJ1-2 | TRBD1 | NA | TRBV10-3 | CAISVQGDYGYTF | TGTGCCATCAGTGTGCAGGGGGACTATGGCTACACCTTC
TRBJ1-2 | TRBD1 | few | TRBV30 | CAWSRSGGKDYGYTF | TGTGCCTGGAGTCGTTCAGGGGGCAAGGACTATGGCTACACCTTC
TRBJ2-5 | NA | NA | TRBV7-2 | CASSKGHSGETQYF | TGTGCCAGCAGCAAGGGACACTCGGGGGAGACCCAGTACTTC
TRBJ2-3 | TRBD2 | NA | TRBV9 | CASSFSGGHTDTQYF | TGTGCCAGCAGCTTTAGCGGGGGACACACAGATACGCAGTATTTT
TRBJ1-2 | NA | NA | TRBV5-4 | CASSPATGLHGYTF | TGTGCCAGCAGCCCTGCGACAGGCCTACATGGCTACACCTTC
TRBJ1-4 | NA | NA | TRBV6-5 | CASSFYLNEKLFF | TGTGCCAGCAGTTTCTATCTTAATGAAAAACTGTTTTTT
TRBJ2-3 | TRBD1 | NA | TRBV10-1 | CASSDGQGRDTQYF | TGCGCCAGCAGTGACGGACAGGGGCGAGATACGCAGTATTTT
TRBJ2-1 | TRBD2 | NA | TRBV5-1 | CASSSSGSSYNEQFF | TGCGCCAGCAGCTCTAGCGGGAGCTCCTACAATGAGCAGTTCTTC
TRBJ2-3 | NA | NA | TRBV10-1 | CASSEMQKSTDTQYF | TGCGCCAGCAGTGAGATGCAGAAGAGCACAGATACGCAGTATTTT
TRBJ1-5 | NA | NA | TRBV2 | CASNLGGGGNQPQHF | TGTGCCAGCAACCTCGGGGGAGGGGGCAATCAGCCCCAGCATTTT
TRBJ1-3 | NA | NA | TRBV4-2 | CASSQDRRVSGNTIYF | TGTGCCAGCAGCCAAGATCGTCGGGTCTCTGGAAACACCATATATTTT
TRBJ2-7 | TRBD1 | NA | TRBV28 | CASHRGREYEQYF | TGTGCCAGCCATAGGGGGCGCGAATACGAGCAGTACTTC
TRBJ1-2 | NA | few | TRBV28 | CASSSTRQYGYTF | TGTGCCAGCAGTTCGACCCGACAGTATGGCTACACCTTC
TRBJ2-7 | TRBD2 | NA | TRBV28 | CASRSGGRYEQYF | TGTGCCAGCAGGTCGGGGGGACGCTACGAGCAGTACTTC
TRBJ2-2 | TRBD1 | NA | TRBV7-9 | CASSFGISTGDGELFF | TGTGCCAGCAGCTTCGGGATCTCGACAGGGGACGGGGAGCTGTTTTTT
TRBJ2-7 | TRBD2 | NA | TRBV5-1 | CASSRSSTSDYEQYF | TGCGCCAGCAGCCGGAGCTCGACTAGCGACTACGAGCAGTACTTC
TRBJ2-1 | NA | NA | TRBV25-1 | CASSEPRTPTGEQFF | TGTGCCAGCAGTGAACCCAGGACCCCCACAGGAGAGCAGTTCTTC
TRBJ1-5 | TRBD1 | NA | TRBV30 | CAWSPRGNQPQHF | TGTGCCTGGAGTCCCAGGGGGAATCAGCCCCAGCATTTT
TRBJ1-1 | TRBD1 | few | TRBV4-2 | CASSQARTGGTEAFF | TGTGCCAGCAGCCAAGCCCGGACAGGGGGCACTGAAGCTTTCTTT
TRBJ1-5 | TRBD1 | NA | TRBV9 | CASSDRGANQPQHF | TGTGCCAGCAGCGACAGGGGCGCTAATCAGCCCCAGCATTTT
TRBJ2-7 | TRBD1 | NA | TRBV13 | CASIKGLIGQASYEQYF | TGTGCCAGCATCAAAGGCTTAATAGGACAGGCATCCTACGAGCAGTACTTC
TRBJ2-7 | TRBD1 | NA | TRBV10-3 | CATSGQGVWEQYF | TGTGCCACCTCGGGACAGGGGGTCTGGGAGCAGTACTTC
TRBJ1-3 | TRBD1 | NA | TRBV10-2 | CASSESAGGGNTIYF | TGCGCCAGCAGTGAGTCCGCAGGGGGAGGAAACACCATATATTTT
TRBJ1-1 | TRBD1 | once | TRBV30 | CAWSSLPVEGAGYTEAFF | TGTGCCTGGAGTTCCCTTCCGGTCGAGGGGGCGGGCTACACTGAAGCTTTCTTT
TRBJ1-4 | NA | once | TRBV14 | CASSQDPQASHEKLFF | TGTGCCAGCAGCCAAGATCCACAGGCGAGTCATGAAAAACTGTTTTTT
TRBJ1-1 | NA | NA | TRBV18 | CASSPPGGGTEAFF | TGTGCCAGCTCACCGCCGGGGGGGGGCACTGAAGCTTTCTTT
TRBJ2-7 | TRBD2 | few | TRBV18 | CASSEASGRGYEQYF | TGTGCCAGCTCAGAGGCTAGCGGGAGGGGTTACGAGCAGTACTTC
TRBJ1-6 | TRBD1 | NA | TRBV28 | CASSPDRDNSPLHF | TGTGCCAGCAGTCCAGACAGGGATAATTCACCCCTCCACTTT
TRBJ2-1 | TRBD2 | NA | TRBV3-1/TRBV3-2 | CASSLRTSGFMNEQFF | TGTGCCAGCAGCCTCCGGACTAGCGGGTTTATGAATGAGCAGTTCTTC
TRBJ1-1 | NA | NA | TRBV19 | CASRAGERDTEAFF | TGTGCCAGTCGCGCGGGGGAGAGAGACACTGAAGCTTTCTTT
TRBJ2-7 | NA | NA | TRBV10-3 | CAISEGLAEQYF | TGTGCCATCAGTGAGGGGCTAGCAGAGCAGTACTTC
TRBJ2-7 | TRBD1 | few | TRBV11-1 | CASSPWTGFSYEQYF | TGTGCCAGCAGCCCCTGGACAGGGTTCTCCTACGAGCAGTACTTC
TRBJ2-5 | NA | NA | TRBV21-1 | CASSKRQLQETQYF | TGTGCCAGCAGCAAACGACAGCTACAAGAGACCCAGTACTTC
TRBJ2-1 | TRBD2 | NA | TRBV9 | CATLPLAGDAYNEQFF | TGTGCCACCCTACCTCTAGCGGGAGACGCCTACAATGAGCAGTTCTTC
TRBJ1-2 | TRBD1 | NA | TRBV5-4 | CASSQGQRWGYTF | TGTGCCAGCAGCCAGGGACAGCGGTGGGGCTACACCTTC
TRBJ1-1 | TRBD1 | NA | TRBV5-1 | CASSSGQGPTEAFF | TGCGCCAGCAGCTCGGGACAGGGTCCGACTGAAGCTTTCTTT
TRBJ2-7 | NA | NA | TRBV11-2 | CASSLRRTFEQYF | TGTGCCAGCAGCTTACGTAGGACATTCGAGCAGTACTTC
TRBJ2-2 | NA | NA | TRBV18 | CASSPVGDTGELFF | TGTGCCAGCTCACCGGTAGGAGACACCGGGGAGCTGTTTTTT
TRBJ2-4 | NA | NA | TRBV19 | CASSWVHLEDIQYF | TGTGCCAGTAGTTGGGTCCACCTAGAGGACATTCAGTACTTC
TRBJ2-7 | TRBD2 | NA | TRBV6-1 | CASSGDFTGTSGRWGEQYF | TGTGCCAGCAGTGGGGACTTCACCGGGACTAGCGGGAGATGGGGAGAGCAGTACTTC
TRBJ2-1 | TRBD2 | NA | TRBV4-1 | CASSPRVAGSNNEQFF | TGCGCCAGCAGCCCCCGAGTAGCGGGAAGCAACAATGAGCAGTTCTTC
TRBJ2-5 | NA | NA | TRBV5-1 | CASREAETQYF | TGCGCCAGCAGAGAGGCGGAGACCCAGTACTTC
TRBJ2-6 | TRBD1 | NA | TRBV5-5 | CASSTTGTGSSGANVLTF | TGTGCCAGCAGCACAACCGGGACAGGGTCCTCTGGGGCCAACGTCCTGACTTTC
TRBJ2-2 | TRBD2 | NA | TRBV7-9 | CASSFGGSSGELFF | TGTGCCAGCAGCTTTGGCGGGAGCTCAGGGGAGCTGTTTTTT
TRBJ1-6 | NA | NA | TRBV30 | CAWSTAQGSRNSPLHF | TGTGCCTGGAGTACAGCACAGGGTTCGCGGAATTCACCCCTCCACTTT
TRBJ2-3 | TRBD2 | NA | TRBV29-1 | CSVVFSASGRFTDTQYF | TGCAGCGTTGTATTTTCGGCTAGCGGGAGGTTTACAGATACGCAGTATTTT